The entry below describes one T cell receptor beta chain. Its antigen is still unknown. This sample was included in a study of cytomegalovirus exposure and HLA in healthy donors. Study-wide results and caveats: Researchers had no immune exposure information except CMV serostatus available.

The CDR3 extends over 11 amino acids. Per germline, CDR1 MNHEY and CDR2 SMNVEV (reference sequence). The primer mix had 60 Vbeta and 13 Jbeta primers. Generated by immunoSEQ multiplex PCR, the TCRdb table keeps only in-frame clones and is missing some. The sample has tens of thousands of clones; about 78% are singletons. The sequence was collected from a woman under 40 in good health and CMV-seronegative. Source material: PBMCs. The chain combines TRBV27 with TRBJ2-7; 8 bases are shared with TRBD2. The CDR3 DNA is TGTGCTTCGGGGGGGACCTACGAGCAGTACTTC. Protein sequence: CASGGTYEQYF.